This passage covers 28 T cell receptor beta chains from one sample sequenced in a study of circulating and synovial CD4+ cells in juvenile arthritis. Method: immunoSEQ multiplex PCR; TCRdb's copy keeps in-frame clones and lacks some. There are 30,000 to 40,000 clones in the sample; approximately 94% occur only once, and around 0.7% lies in the top ten. The source material was CD4+ T cells from blood. These receptor sequences come from a human donor with juvenile idiopathic arthritis.

The V and J genes are TRBV7-9 and TRBJ1-5; D is undetermined. The CDR3 length is 16 residues. Germline CDR1 SEHNR, CDR2 FQNEAQ (reference sequence). V dropped 1 base and J dropped 5 bases, with 15 bases sitting between them. In DNA, the CDR3 is TGTGCCAGCAGCTTAGGTAGTGGCAGGTCGTATCAGCCCCAGCATTTT. Translated, it gives CASSLGSGRSYQPQHF.

The chain couples TRBV9 to TRBJ2-2; possible D gene TRBD2, 6 bases. Germline CDR1 reads SGDLS; CDR2 reads YYNGEE. The V and J ends lost 1 base and 3 bases respectively, with 13 bases between them. This CDR3 has 16 amino acids. CDR3 nucleotide sequence: TGTGCCAGCAGCGTATCGGGGGTCCCTGACACCGGGGAGCTGTTTTTT. Its translation: CASSVSGVPDTGELFF. The entire variable domain, with the rest obtained from reference TRBV9 and TRBJ2-2, is as follows: DSGVTQTPKHLITATGQRVTLRCSPRSGDLSVYWYQQSLDQGLQFLIQYYNGEERAKGNILERFSAQQFPDLHSELNLSSLELGDSALYFCASSVSGVPDTGELFFGEGSRLTVL.

This clone has only one observation. The chain is built from TRBV7-3 and TRBJ1-2; possible D gene TRBD1, 5 bases. Germline V gene data show CDR1 as SGHTA and CDR2 as FQGTGA. This CDR3 is built from 15 residues. V lost 6 bases and J 0 bases, leaving 14 bases between the germline ends. The CDR3 nucleotides are TGTGCCAGCAGAGAGAGGGGAGGGACTAACTATGGCTACACCTTC. It codes for CASRERGGTNYGYTF. The whole variable domain, filled in from reference TRBV7-3 and TRBJ1-2, reads GAGVSQTPSNKVTEKGKYVELRCDPISGHTALYWYRQSLGQGPEFLIYFQGTGAADDSGLPNDRFFAVRPEGSVSTLKIQRTERGDSAVYLCASRERGGTNYGYTFGSGTRLTVV.

The rearrangement uses TRBV9 and TRBJ1-6; 9 nucleotides align to TRBD1. V shed 4 bases and J 6 bases; nucleotides not matched to a gene: 8. The CDR3 runs to 16 residues. The germline gives CDR1 SGDLS, CDR2 YYNGEE. The CDR3, as DNA: TGTGCCAGCAGCCCCCATGGGGGACAGGGTAATTCACCCCTCCACTTT. Protein sequence: CASSPHGGQGNSPLHF.

The J gene is TRBJ2-1, the V gene TRBV11-1, with TRBD2 matching over 8 bases. The V gene's germline CDR1 is SGHAT and CDR2 FQDESV (reference sequence). The CDR3 contains 17 residues. With V trimmed by 5 bases and J by 2 bases, 11 bases remained unmatched. CDR3: CASSVGLSGAPYNEQFF. The DNA for the CDR3 is TGTGCCAGCAGCGTTGGCCTTAGCGGGGCCCCCTACAATGAGCAGTTCTTC. Full variable domain (rest looked up from reference TRBV11-1 and TRBJ2-1): EAEVAQSPRYKITEKSQAVAFWCDPISGHATLYWYRQILGQGPELLVQFQDESVVDDSQLPKDRFSAERLKGVDSTLKIQPAELGDSAMYLCASSVGLSGAPYNEQFFGPGTRLTVL.

This sequence joins TRBV5-4 and TRBJ1-2; TRBD1 might be the D (5 bases). Looked up from germline, CDR1 is SGHNT and CDR2 is YYREEE (reference sequence). V lost 0 bases and J lost 8, with 20 bases in between. The CDR3 runs to 16 residues. CDR3 nucleotide sequence: TGTGCCAGCAGCTTGGTCGTAGACAGCCCAATACGGGGCTACACCTTC. It encodes CASSLVVDSPIRGYTF. The variable domain in full, completed from reference TRBV5-4 and TRBJ1-2, reads ETGVTQSPTHLIKTRGQQVTLRCSSQSGHNTVSWYQQALGQGPQFIFQYYREEENGRGNFPPRFSGLQFPNYSSELNVNALELDDSALYLCASSLVVDSPIRGYTFGSGTRLTVV.

The chain uses TRBV2 and TRBJ1-5; 8 positions match TRBD1. The CDR3 is made up of 15 amino acids. The J segment lost 6 bases and the V segment lost 5 bases, leaving 9 bases of the junction unmatched. The germline V gene has CDR1 SNHLY and CDR2 FYNNEI. CDR3 sequence: CASSFLGQGSQPQHF. CDR3 nucleotides: TGTGCCAGCAGTTTCTTAGGACAGGGCAGTCAGCCCCAGCATTTT.

The chain links TRBV12-5 to TRBJ2-7; tentatively, D is TRBD2 (6 bases). Germline V gene lookup returns CDR1 LGHNT and CDR2 FRNRAP. The CDR3 totals 15 residues. Deletions cut 7 bases from V and 1 base from J, with 17 bases between. CDR3 coding DNA: TGTGCTAGTGCTCCCGGGCGACGGGGGTCCTACGAGCAGTACTTC. Translating it yields CASAPGRRGSYEQYF.

In nucleotides, the CDR3 is TGCGCCAGCAGCCAAGATGAGGAGGGGACTTATGGCTACACCTTC. It is translated as CASSQDEEGTYGYTF. This rearrangement joins TRBV4-1 to TRBJ1-2; tentative D call: TRBD1 (5 bases). V shed 0 bases and J shed 5 bases, with 13 bases lying between them. Looked up from germline, CDR1 is MGHRA and CDR2 is YSYEKL. The CDR3 totals 15 residues.

The genes are TRBV11-2 and TRBJ2-5; TRBD1 matches at 10 bases. After removal of 5 bases from V and 5 bases from J, the junction contained 8 bases not matched to a gene. The CDR3 is made up of 15 amino acids. Germline V lookup: CDR1 SGHAT, CDR2 FQNNGV. CDR3 in DNA: TGTGCCAGCAGCCCCCTCTTGGACAGGGGGGAGACCCAGTACTTC. Its protein product is CASSPLLDRGETQYF.

V is TRBV9 and J is TRBJ1-2; 12 bases fit TRBD1. Looked up from germline, CDR1 is SGDLS and CDR2 is YYNGEE. Trimming cost V 7 bases and J 7 bases; bases outside gene matches: 11. This CDR3 contains 15 residues. CDR3 coding DNA: TGTGCCAGCCACCATTCGGGACAGGGGGCGGGTGGCTACACCTTC. Residues: CASHHSGQGAGGYTF.

This clone was recorded only once. The same CDR3 can be traced to other DNA sequences in this sample. The chain links TRBV6-6 to TRBJ1-6; 8 bases fit TRBD1. The germline V gene encodes CDR1 MNHNY and CDR2 SVGAGI (reference sequence). With V trimmed by 2 bases and J by 6 bases, 0 bases remained unmatched. CDR3 length: 14 residues. CDR3 amino acids: CASSYQGANSPLHF. DNA for the CDR3: TGTGCCAGCAGTTACCAGGGGGCTAATTCACCCCTCCACTTT.

The V gene is TRBV7-7, the J gene TRBJ2-6, with TRBD1 as a possible D gene (5 bases). The germline V and J ends were trimmed by 3 bases and 8 bases, with 8 bases remaining between them. This CDR3 region has 13 residues. Per germline, CDR1 SSHAT and CDR2 FNYEAQ (reference sequence). CDR3 loop: CASSLDTTNVLTF. The CDR3 nucleotides read TGTGCCAGCAGCTTGGACACAACCAACGTCCTGACTTTC.

V is TRBV6-4 and J is TRBJ1-2, with a weak D call TRBD1 (5 bases). The CDR3 totals 14 residues. CDR1 and CDR2 from the germline V gene are MRHNA and SNTAGT. V was clipped by 4 bases and J by 4 bases, with 13 bases between them. The CDR3 spells CASSVDSSFYGYTF. CDR3 sequence (DNA): TGTGCCAGCAGTGTCGACAGCTCCTTCTATGGCTACACCTTC.

Concerning this clone itself: The junction does not match germline at one end; this may be a read error. Other DNA sequences within the sample encode an identical CDR3. The chain uses TRBV7-9 and TRBJ1-6; D call uncertain. The CDR3 has 17 residues. Germline loops: CDR1 SEHNR, CDR2 FQNEAQ (reference sequence). The CDR3 region is CASSPGIGRSYNSPLHF. CDR3 coding DNA: TGTGCCAGCAGCCCCGGGATTGGACGGAGCTATAATTCCCCCCTCCACTTT.

This rearrangement joins TRBV29-1 to TRBJ1-1, with 9 bases fitting TRBD1. The germline gives CDR1 SQVTM, CDR2 ANQGSEA. Trimming took 5 bases from V and 1 from J; bases not matched to a gene: 11. The CDR3 loop spans 16 amino acids. CDR3 sequence: CSVPLGQGFTNTEAFF. Here the CDR3 DNA reads TGCAGCGTTCCTCTGGGACAGGGTTTTACGAACACTGAAGCTTTCTTT.

This chain links TRBV30 with TRBJ1-2, with D perhaps matching TRBD1 (5 bases). Trimming took 2 bases from V and 8 from J, leaving 12 bases between them. This CDR3 has 12 residues. Germline V gives CDR1 GTSNPN, CDR2 SVGIG (reference sequence). CDR3 coding DNA: TGTGCCTGGAGTCACACAGGATCCGGCTACACCTTC. Protein: CAWSHTGSGYTF.

The V and J genes are TRBV7-3 and TRBJ2-7; 7 nucleotides agree with TRBD1. The length of the CDR3 is 15 residues. With V trimmed by 1 base and J by 1 base, 4 bases remained unmatched. Germline lookup yields CDR1 SGHTA and CDR2 FQGTGA. CDR3 DNA sequence: TGTGCCAGCAGCTTAAGGTCGACAGGGTCCTACGAGCAGTACTTC. This sequence encodes CASSLRSTGSYEQYF.

On this clone: An end of the junction does not agree with germline; a read error may underlie this. The sample has other DNA sequences that encode this CDR3 too. The chain's CDR3 is CALGQINSPLHF. The CDR3 DNA follows: TGTGCCTTGGGACAGATTAATTCCCCCCTCCACTTT. The chain carries TRBV2 and TRBJ1-6, with 7 nucleotides matching TRBD1. CDR1 SNHLY and CDR2 FYNNEI come from the germline V gene. The CDR3 contains 12 residues.

The chain couples TRBV5-1 to TRBJ2-5; 12 nucleotides align to TRBD2. Germline CDR1 is SGHRS and CDR2 is YFSETQ. This CDR3 spans 17 amino acids. The V gene end was trimmed by 3 bases and the J gene end by 4 bases; junction bases not matched to a gene: 10. This chain's CDR3 is CASSSYRKTSGGETQYF. The CDR3 region has the DNA TGCGCCAGCAGCTCATATCGTAAGACTAGCGGGGGAGAGACCCAGTACTTC.

This rearrangement joins TRBV9 to TRBJ2-3; no reliable D call. V was cut by 2 bases and J by 4 bases, with 8 bases left in between. CDR3 size: 13 residues. CDR1 and CDR2 from the germline V gene are SGDLS and YYNGEE. This CDR3 is CASSVMSADTQYF. The CDR3 DNA reads as TGTGCCAGCAGCGTTATGAGTGCAGATACGCAGTATTTT.

The chain carries TRBV18 and TRBJ1-1; D not certain. CDR3 length: 14 residues. CDR1 is KGHSH and CDR2 is LQKENI in the germline V gene. Trimming left V 2 bases short and J 1 base short, with 8 bases between. The chain's CDR3 is CASSPRAGNTEAFF. The CDR3 region has the DNA TGTGCCAGCTCACCAAGGGCGGGGAACACTGAAGCTTTCTTT.

The chain recombines TRBV7-2 with TRBJ1-2, with 8 nucleotides matching TRBD1. There are 14 residues in the CDR3. V shed 3 bases and J 4 bases; nucleotides not matched to a gene: 4. Per germline, CDR1 SGHTA and CDR2 FQGNSA. CDR3 in DNA: TGTGCCAGCAGCTTTGGGACAGGTTCCTATGGCTACACCTTC. Translated, it gives CASSFGTGSYGYTF.

The chain has TRBV10-3 and TRBJ2-1; no firm D call. The CDR3 length is 14 residues. CDR1 and CDR2 (germline): ENHRY, SYGVKD. With 5 bases removed from V and 7 bases from J, the gap between germline ends came to 15 bases. The DNA of the CDR3 is TGTGCCATCAGTTTTTTAAGCGAGGCGAATGAGCAGTTCTTC. Translated, it gives CAISFLSEANEQFF.

V gene TRBV7-8 combines with J gene TRBJ1-2; TRBD1 matches 7 bases. The V gene's germline CDR1 is SGHVS and CDR2 FQNEAQ. With V trimmed by 4 bases and J by 8 bases, 13 bases remained unmatched. The CDR3 has 15 amino acids. The CDR3 reads CASSSRRDRSLGYTF. The CDR3 DNA is TGTGCCAGCAGCTCCCGCCGGGACAGATCCTTGGGCTACACCTTC.

The chain employs TRBV18 and TRBJ1-1, with 10 bases fitting TRBD1. The V gene end was trimmed by 2 bases and the J gene end by 3 bases; junction bases not matched to a gene: 3. Germline V CDR1 and CDR2: KGHSH, LQKENI. This CDR3 is 15 amino acids long. The CDR3 reads CASSPGGQGYTEAFF. The CDR3 nucleotides read TGTGCCAGCTCACCAGGGGGACAGGGGTACACTGAAGCTTTCTTT.

The V and J genes are TRBV5-1 and TRBJ1-4; tentative D call: TRBD1 (5 bases). Germline V lookup: CDR1 SGHRS, CDR2 YFSETQ. This CDR3 is 15 amino acids long. Trimming stripped 1 base from V and 3 bases from J, with 10 bases between. The CDR3 protein is CASSLSGGANEKLFF. In nucleotides, the CDR3 is TGCGCCAGCAGCTTGTCCGGGGGGGCTAATGAAAAACTGTTTTTT.

The rearrangement links TRBV6-6 to TRBJ2-7, with no clear D. The CDR3 sequence is 12 residues long. Germline CDR1 is MNHNY and CDR2 is SVGAGI (reference sequence). Trimming pared 7 bases from V and 4 bases from J, leaving 11 bases between. The CDR3 DNA follows: TGTGCCAGCACTTTCTCCGTATACGAGCAGTACTTC. Amino acids: CASTFSVYEQYF.